This T cell receptor (beta chain) was sequenced during a study of regulatory and conventional T cells in RAG deficiency. The data were produced by immunoSEQ multiplex PCR, yet TCRdb's version contains in-frame clones alone and is incomplete. Altogether around 29,000 clones are present, approximately 90% being singletons, with the ten largest covering 0.7% to 0.95%. A note on this clone: What it recognizes is unknown. Compared with germline, one end of the junction differs, possibly owing to a read error.

Genomic DNA came from blood regulatory T cells gated CD4+ CD25-high CD127-low. The CDR3 is made up of 8 amino acids. Looked up from germline, CDR1 is SEHNR and CDR2 is FQNEAQ (reference sequence). Study-wide points: Omenn CD25-high CD127-low cells may be activated cells, not true Tregs. Omenn syndrome and CID/AS patients had roughly 92-fold fewer unique Treg TCR beta sequences, versus about 10-fold elsewhere. Omenn patients showed >75% Treg-Tconv overlap and shorter CDR3 lengths.

The same data also contributed to another study, on regulatory T cells. This second study notes: Amplification used 52 TRBV primers and 13 TRBJ primers. Regulatory T cells showed the strongest V-J pair restriction and V/J gene skewing among patient repertoires.

The sequence was collected from a human donor in good health. V gene TRBV7-9 combines with J gene TRBJ1-2, with D unclear. Sequencing was carried out using Tregs sorted from blood. The CDR3 region is CASSLKGF. The CDR3 region has the DNA TGTGCCAGCAGCTTAAAGGGCTTC. Combining the CDR3 with reference TRBV7-9 and TRBJ1-2 gives the whole variable domain DTGVSQNPRHKITKRGQNVTFRCDPISEHNRLYWYRQTLGQGPEFLTYFQNEAQLEKSRLLSDRFSAERPKGSFSTLEIQRTEQGDSAMYLCASSLKGFGSGTRLTVV.